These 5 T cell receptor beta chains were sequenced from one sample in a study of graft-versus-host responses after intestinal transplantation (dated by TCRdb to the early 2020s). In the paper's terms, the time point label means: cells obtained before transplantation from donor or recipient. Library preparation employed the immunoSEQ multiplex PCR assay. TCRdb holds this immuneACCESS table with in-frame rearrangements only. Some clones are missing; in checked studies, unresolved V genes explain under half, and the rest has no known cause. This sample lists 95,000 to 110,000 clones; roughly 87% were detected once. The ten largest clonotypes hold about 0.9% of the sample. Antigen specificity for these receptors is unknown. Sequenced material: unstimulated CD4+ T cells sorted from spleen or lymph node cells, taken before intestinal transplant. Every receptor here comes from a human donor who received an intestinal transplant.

CDR3 sequence reads: CASSLVHRGGHGYTF. CDR3 bases: TGTGCCAGCAGCTTGGTTCACCGGGGTGGGCATGGCTACACCTTC. The chain combines TRBV5-4 with TRBJ1-2; D unclear. The CDR3 loop spans 15 amino acids. V lost 0 bases and J 6 bases, leaving 15 bases between the germline ends. Per the germline V gene, CDR1 is SGHNT and CDR2 is YYREEE (reference sequence).

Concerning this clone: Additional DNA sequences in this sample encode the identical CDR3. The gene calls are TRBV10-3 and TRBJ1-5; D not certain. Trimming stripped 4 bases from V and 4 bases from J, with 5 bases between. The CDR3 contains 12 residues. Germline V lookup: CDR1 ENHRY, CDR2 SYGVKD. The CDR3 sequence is CAISGGNQPQHF. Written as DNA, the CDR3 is TGTGCCATCAGTGGAGGGAATCAGCCCCAGCATTTT.

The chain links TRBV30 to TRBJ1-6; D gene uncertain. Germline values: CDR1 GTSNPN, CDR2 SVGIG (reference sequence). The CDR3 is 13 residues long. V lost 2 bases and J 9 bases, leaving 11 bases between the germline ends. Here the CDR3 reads CAWSREESSPLHF. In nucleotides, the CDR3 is TGTGCCTGGAGTAGGGAGGAAAGTTCACCCCTCCACTTT.

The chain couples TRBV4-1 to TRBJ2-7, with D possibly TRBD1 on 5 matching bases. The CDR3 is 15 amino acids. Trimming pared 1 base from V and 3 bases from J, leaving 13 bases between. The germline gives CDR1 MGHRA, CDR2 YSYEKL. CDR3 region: CASSQVSSGLYEQYF. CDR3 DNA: TGCGCCAGCAGCCAAGTATCTTCAGGGCTCTACGAGCAGTACTTC.

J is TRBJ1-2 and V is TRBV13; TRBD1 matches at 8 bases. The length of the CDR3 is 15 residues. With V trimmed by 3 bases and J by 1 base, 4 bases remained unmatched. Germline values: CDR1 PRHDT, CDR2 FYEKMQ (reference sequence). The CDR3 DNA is TGTGCCAGCAGCTTGGGACAGGTGAATAACTATGGCTACACCTTC. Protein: CASSLGQVNNYGYTF.